This is a list of T cell receptor beta chains from one sample in a study of T-cell reconstitution after alpha-beta-depleted transplantation in children. TCRdb ran MiXCR on the PCR reads and lists one entry per CDR3 protein. The data show some 520,000 distinct CDR3 sequences, about 31% seen once. Sequenced here: PBMCs from the stem cell graft donor, sampled from the stem cell graft. The receptors were gathered from a human donor who donated a stem cell graft to a child with aplastic anemia. Both conserved end residues are part of each CDR3. The D gene is left open where the match is weak. Size is stated for part of the rows, as once, few or many counts, or as a class when the clone is expanded.

j_call clone_size v_call d_call cdr3_nt cdr3_aa
TRBJ1-1 few TRBV10-3 TRBD1 TGTGCCATCAGACAGGGGGCCTTTGAAGCTTTCTTT CAIRQGAFEAFF
TRBJ2-5 few TRBV25-1 NA TGTGCCAGCAGTGGAGGACTTCCAGAGACCCAGTACTTC CASSGGLPETQYF
TRBJ2-7 few TRBV6-5 NA TGTGCCAGCAGTTACTCTCCGGGGGACTACGAGCAGTACTTC CASSYSPGDYEQYF
TRBJ2-2 NA TRBV15 NA TGTGCCACCAGCAGAGGGAATGGGCGCGTCCCGAACACCGGGGAGCTGTTTTTT CATSRGNGRVPNTGELFF
TRBJ2-3 few TRBV2 NA TGTGCCAGCAGTGGGGGTACGAAAAGCACAGATACGCAGTATTTT CASSGGTKSTDTQYF
TRBJ1-4 few TRBV11-2 NA TGTGCCAGCAGTCCACTCAGGGGCCGTGAAAAACTGTTTTTT CASSPLRGREKLFF
TRBJ2-5 once TRBV7-2 NA TGTGCCAGCAGCTTAGATAGGGGTTCAGAGACCCAGTACTTC CASSLDRGSETQYF
TRBJ1-2 few TRBV27 NA TGTGCCAGCAGTTTTGCAGGGACACCCAGTGGCTACACCTTC CASSFAGTPSGYTF
TRBJ1-2 NA TRBV25-1 TRBD1 TGTGCCAGCAGTGATGCAGGGGGCGTAAGGGGCTACACCTTC CASSDAGGVRGYTF
TRBJ2-1 NA TRBV27 NA TGTGCCAGCAGCCTAGAGGGGGTGACACAGCTTCAGAGTGAGCAGTTCTTC CASSLEGVTQLQSEQFF
TRBJ1-1 NA TRBV29-1 NA TGCAGCGTTCGCGGGAGGATGGGGAACACTGAAGCTTTCTTT CSVRGRMGNTEAFF
TRBJ2-3 NA TRBV12-3/TRBV12-4 NA TGTGCCACGTACGGGGGTACTGGCACAGATACGCAGTATTTT CATYGGTGTDTQYF
TRBJ1-5 few TRBV9 NA TGTGCCAGCAGTGAGGGGGATTGGGAGAATCAGCCCCAGCATTTT CASSEGDWENQPQHF
TRBJ1-2 NA TRBV12-3/TRBV12-4 TRBD1 TGTGCCAGCACCGTAAGCCGACAGGGCCGATACACCTTC CASTVSRQGRYTF
TRBJ2-5 NA TRBV12-3/TRBV12-4 NA TGTGCCAGCAGTTTCCTAGCGACCCAAGAGACCCAGTACTTC CASSFLATQETQYF
TRBJ2-1 NA TRBV27 TRBD2 TGTGCCAGCAGTTTACCGGGAGGCCTGAATGAGCAGTTCTTC CASSLPGGLNEQFF
TRBJ1-2 few TRBV29-1 NA TGCAGCGTTGAAGGGGCCCCGGACAGCTCTAACTATGGCTACACCTTC CSVEGAPDSSNYGYTF
TRBJ2-1 few TRBV5-1 TRBD2 TGCGCCAGCAGCTTGGTCCTAGCGGGTAATGAGCAGTTCTTC CASSLVLAGNEQFF
TRBJ2-7 NA TRBV18 TRBD1 TGTGCCAGCTCACTGCAACAGGGGGCTCTCTACGAGCAGTACTTC CASSLQQGALYEQYF
TRBJ2-1 few TRBV29-1 NA TGCAGCGTTGCCCAGGCTGGGACCCAGGGGAATGAGCAGTTCTTC CSVAQAGTQGNEQFF
TRBJ2-3 few TRBV7-2 TRBD2 TGTGCCAGCAGCCCAGGACTAGCGGGAGTCACAGATACGCAGTATTTT CASSPGLAGVTDTQYF
TRBJ1-1 NA TRBV18 NA TGTGCCAGCTCACCACCCGCCGGGGTGAACACTGAAGCTTTCTTT CASSPPAGVNTEAFF
TRBJ2-1 few TRBV7-2 NA TGTGCCAGCAGCTTAGAAACGGGAGCCTTCAATGAGCAGTTCTTC CASSLETGAFNEQFF
TRBJ2-7 NA TRBV18 TRBD1 TGTGCCAGCTCACCACGGGGGTCGACAGGGGGTCTCTACGAGCAGTACTTC CASSPRGSTGGLYEQYF
TRBJ1-1 NA TRBV16 NA TGTGCCAGCAGCAAGAGGGCCACCATGAACACTGAAGCTTTCTTT CASSKRATMNTEAFF
TRBJ2-1 few TRBV29-1 TRBD1 TGCAGCGTCAGCAGGACAGGGGGAATCAATGAGCAGTTCTTC CSVSRTGGINEQFF
TRBJ1-1 many TRBV6-5 NA TGTGCCAGCAGTTACGGGTTCGAAGCTTTCTTT CASSYGFEAFF
TRBJ1-3 few TRBV9 TRBD1 TGTGCCAGCAGCGCCCTCGGACAGGGGAACACCATATATTTT CASSALGQGNTIYF
TRBJ2-1 NA TRBV20-1 NA TGCAGTGCTAGACCTGCTACTACCTCCTACAATGAGCAGTTCTTC CSARPATTSYNEQFF
TRBJ2-5 few TRBV20-1 TRBD2 TGCAGTGCTAGGACTAGCGGGAGTTGGGGAGAGACCCAGTACTTC CSARTSGSWGETQYF
TRBJ1-1 few TRBV30 NA TGTGCCTGGAGTGTATATGGGGGGAACACTGAAGCTTTCTTT CAWSVYGGNTEAFF
TRBJ2-1 NA TRBV13 TRBD1 TGTGCCAGCAGCTTAGTGACAGGGTTGGGGGTCTACAATGAGCAGTTCTTC CASSLVTGLGVYNEQFF
TRBJ2-5 NA TRBV2 TRBD1 TGTGCCAGCAGTCTAGACAGGGCCCCTCAAGAGACCCAGTACTTC CASSLDRAPQETQYF
TRBJ2-5 NA TRBV4-3 TRBD2 TGCGCCAGCAGCCAAGGACCAGCGGGGAGCCAAGAGACCCAGTACTTC CASSQGPAGSQETQYF
TRBJ1-5 NA TRBV12-3/TRBV12-4 TRBD1 TGTGCCAGCAGCGCTGGGACAGGGCGTCATCAGCCCCAGCATTTT CASSAGTGRHQPQHF
TRBJ1-2 few TRBV27 NA TGTGCCAGCAGTATCACCGGGAATAACTATGGCTACACCTTC CASSITGNNYGYTF
TRBJ1-1 few TRBV7-9 NA TGTGCCAGCAGCCACAGGGACGTTAGCACTGAAGCTTTCTTT CASSHRDVSTEAFF
TRBJ2-5 NA TRBV5-1 NA TGCGCCAGCAGCTTGTGGGGGGCTGGTGAGACCCAGTACTTC CASSLWGAGETQYF
TRBJ1-2 NA TRBV20-1 NA TGCAGTGCTCCGCGGGCGTCCGCCCGCTATGGCTACACCTTC CSAPRASARYGYTF
TRBJ2-3 few TRBV15 NA TGTGCCACCAGCAGAGATGGGGCCGCTAGACCAGATACGCAGTATTTT CATSRDGAARPDTQYF